This T cell receptor beta chain derives from a study of T-cell memory formation after mild COVID-19. Each CDR3 protein gets one entry after TCRdb re-called the 5' RACE reads with MiXCR. This table holds fewer than 400,000 distinct CDR3 sequences, 15% to 20% found once. This clonotype was counted only a few times. Its target is not known. Study results and caveats: Within pre-infection memory, some responding clones were found, suggesting cross-reactive memory joined. Later expanders leaned CD4+, whereas day 15 to 85 contracting clones were balanced CD4/CD8. Largely, contracting CD4+ clones fell within CM and EM, and contracting CD8+ clones within EMRA.

Germline V gene sequence: CDR1 SGHVS, CDR2 FQNEAQ. The CDR3 spans 12 residues. The J segment lost 9 bases and the V segment lost 5 bases, leaving 6 bases of the junction unmatched. The chain recombines TRBV7-8 with TRBJ1-2; 7 nucleotides agree with TRBD1. Sequencing was done on a sample of PBMCs or a T cell subset sorted from them (not recorded which). This receptor was taken from a man aged 18-30 years who had mild COVID-19 (a few samples of this study predate the infection). Cell type and time point are not known. The CDR3 spells CASSGGTARYTF. The CDR3 nucleotides read TGTGCCAGCAGCGGTGGGACAGCTCGCTACACCTTC.